These 5 T cell receptor beta chains came from one sample sequenced in a study of blood T cell repertoires in COVID-19. TCRdb's copy holds only in-frame clones and misses some; the assay was immunoSEQ multiplex PCR. The sample carries around 280,000 clones, approximately 80% recorded once. Sequencing was done on a sample of peripheral blood. The receptor source for this set is a woman between 45 and 65 years old with active or convalescent COVID-19.

A single count supports this clone. The gene calls are TRBV28 and TRBJ1-5; 9 nucleotides agree with TRBD1. V was pared by 6 bases and J by 6 bases, with 9 bases of the junction left unmatched. CDR1 and CDR2 (germline): MDHEN, SYDVKM. CDR3 length: 15 residues. The DNA of the CDR3 is TGTGCCAGCAGGCCCCTCGGGACAGGGCCTCAGCCCCAGCATTTT. Encoded protein: CASRPLGTGPQPQHF.

The rearrangement joins TRBV5-6 to TRBJ1-2; TRBD1 aligns across 7 bases. The germline V gene has CDR1 SGHDT and CDR2 YYEEEE. The CDR3 runs 14 residues. V was pared by 4 bases and J by 5 bases, with 8 bases of the junction left unmatched. The CDR3 DNA follows: TGTGCCAGCAGCCCACAGGACAGGTGGTATGGCTACACCTTC. Its protein is CASSPQDRWYGYTF.

This sequence joins TRBV19 and TRBJ1-1, with D hard to call. With 3 bases removed from V and 5 bases from J, the gap between germline ends came to 10 bases. The CDR3 runs to 13 residues. Germline values: CDR1 LNHDA, CDR2 SQIVND (reference sequence). The CDR3 region has the DNA TGTGCCAGTAGTATGGAGTTCGGGACTGAAGCTTTCTTT. As protein: CASSMEFGTEAFF.

This clone has a single count. The chain carries TRBV3-1 (or the pseudogene TRBV3-2) and TRBJ1-4, with TRBD1 matching over 7 bases. Germline V CDR1 and CDR2: LGHDT, YNNKEL (reference sequence). There are 16 residues in the CDR3. V lost 4 bases, J lost 0 bases, and 5 bases stayed unmatched. CDR3 bases: TGTGCCAGCAGCCTTTCCGGGACAGCAACTAATGAAAAACTGTTTTTT. Translated, it gives CASSLSGTATNEKLFF.

The genes are TRBV12-3 or TRBV12-4 and TRBJ2-5; weak D call: TRBD2 (7 bases). With 5 bases removed from V and 5 bases from J, the gap between germline ends came to 12 bases. There are 13 residues in the CDR3. The CDR3 is CASSTGRGETQYF. The CDR3 DNA reads as TGTGCCAGCAGTACAGGGAGGGGGGAGACCCAGTACTTC.